The source of this T cell receptor beta chain is a study of T cell repertoires in cytomegalovirus infection. Study context: TCR beta signatures that were public indicated CMV infection and matching HLA type. Overall study results and limits: Across the ex vivo response, the dominant clonotypes were HLA-C-restricted CMV-specific TCR beta clonotypes.

TCRdb re-derived calls from the reads in MiXCR, one entry per CDR3 protein. The profile shows about 770,000 distinct CDR3 sequences, almost 30% of them singletons. Worth noting for this clonotype: Its antigen is still unknown.

The sequence derives from a human donor in good health (CMV status not recorded). Some clones in this sample may be carry-over from other donors' samples. Specimen: cultured CD8+ T cells from PBMCs, collected from culture after CMV antigen stimulation.

The CDR3 sequence is CASSRSDRGNDGYTF. As DNA, the CDR3 is TGTGCCAGCAGCCGATCGGACAGGGGGAATGATGGCTACACCTTC. V gene TRBV3-1 combines with J gene TRBJ1-2; 10 bases agree with TRBD1. The germline gives CDR1 LGHDT, CDR2 YNNKEL (reference sequence). The CDR3 sequence is 15 residues long. Unmatched junction bases numbered 8, after V lost 4 bases and J lost 6 bases.